Following are 23 T cell receptor beta chains from one sample sequenced in a study of cytomegalovirus exposure and HLA in healthy donors. TCRdb's table, derived via immunoSEQ multiplex PCR, lists solely in-frame clones and lacks some. The top ten hold over 0.7% of the sample, which has fewer than 350,000 clones, 88% seen once. Sequenced material: PBMCs. The receptor source for this set is a woman in her late teens or twenties in good health and CMV-seronegative.

The rearrangement uses TRBV10-3 and TRBJ2-3; 13 positions agree with TRBD2. This CDR3 is 17 amino acids long. V gave up 10 bases and J gave up 1 base; unmatched junction bases: 11. Germline CDR1 reads ENHRY; CDR2 reads SYGVKD. The CDR3 here is CATTRTSGSLGTDTQYF. The DNA of the CDR3 is TGTGCCACGACAAGGACTAGCGGGAGTTTGGGCACAGATACGCAGTATTTT.

The CDR3 DNA reads TGTGCCAGCAGTCTGTCCACAGGGGGCAAACCCTATGGCTACACCTTC. Translating it yields CASSLSTGGKPYGYTF. This chain links TRBV27 with TRBJ1-2; 9 bases agree with TRBD1. Trimming at V came to 5 bases and at J to 4 bases, leaving 11 bases not matched to a gene. The V gene's germline CDR1 is MNHEY and CDR2 SMNVEV (reference sequence). This CDR3 is built from 16 residues.

The chain uses TRBV5-6 and TRBJ2-7, with a weak D call TRBD2 (6 bases). Trimming stripped 5 bases from V and 3 bases from J, with 15 bases between. CDR1 is SGHDT and CDR2 is YYEEEE in the germline V gene. The CDR3 has 14 residues. CDR3 loop: CASRTAGSVYEQYF. The CDR3 nucleotides read TGTGCCAGCAGAACCGCGGGGTCGGTCTACGAGCAGTACTTC.

The V gene is TRBV7-6, the J gene TRBJ1-5, with TRBD1 identical over 10 bases. CDR1 is SGHVS and CDR2 is FNYEAQ in the germline V gene. V was pared by 5 bases and J by 3 bases, with 4 bases of the junction left unmatched. The CDR3 loop spans 15 amino acids. The DNA for the CDR3 is TGTGCCAGCAGCCTCGGGACAGGGGACAATCAGCCCCAGCATTTT. Its protein product is CASSLGTGDNQPQHF.

The chain recombines TRBV9 with TRBJ1-2; D call uncertain. Germline V gene lookup returns CDR1 SGDLS and CDR2 YYNGEE. Trimming took off 0 bases at V and 7 bases at J, with 13 bases between the two ends. There are 14 residues in the CDR3. The CDR3, as DNA: TGTGCCAGCAGCGTAGAATGGGCAAAAGGTGGCTACACCTTC. Translating gives CASSVEWAKGGYTF.

This clone occurred once. This chain uses TRBV4-3 with TRBJ2-7; no firm D call. This CDR3 contains 14 residues. Germline CDR1 and CDR2: LGHNA and YSLEER. With 1 base removed from V and 4 bases from J, the gap between germline ends came to 11 bases. CDR3 sequence (DNA): TGCGCCAGCAGCCAAGGACTCCCACAATACGAGCAGTACTTC. This encodes CASSQGLPQYEQYF.

The J gene is TRBJ2-7, the V gene TRBV6-1; TRBD1 is a possible D gene (6 bases). CDR3 length: 13 amino acids. The germline V gene has CDR1 MNHNS and CDR2 SASEGT. The ends were cut back, 5 bases at V and 1 base at J, with 9 bases in the middle. CDR3 in DNA: TGTGCCAGCAGTCTAGGGACATCCTACGAGCAGTACTTC. Translated: CASSLGTSYEQYF.

The V gene is TRBV5-4, the J gene TRBJ2-5, with 8 bases matching TRBD1. The V gene's germline CDR1 is SGHNT and CDR2 YYREEE (reference sequence). CDR3 length: 14 amino acids. V shed 3 bases, J shed 3 bases, and the junction held 4 bases outside the gene matches. The CDR3 DNA reads as TGTGCCAGCAGCTGGGACAGGAGGGAAGAGACCCAGTACTTC. Translation: CASSWDRREETQYF.

This clone was found a few times. Other DNA sequences from this sample encode an identical CDR3 as well. This sequence joins TRBV27 and TRBJ1-5, with D unresolved. Trimming shortened V by 4 bases and J by 0 bases, and 4 bases separated the two germline ends. CDR1 is MNHEY, CDR2 SMNVEV, per germline (reference sequence). The CDR3 is 13 amino acids. CDR3 nucleotides: TGTGCCAGCAGTTATAGTAGCAATCAGCCCCAGCATTTT. It is translated as CASSYSSNQPQHF.

This sequence joins TRBV4-2 and TRBJ2-1; the match to TRBD2 covers 13 bases. CDR3 size: 16 residues. After removal of 6 bases from V and 6 bases from J, the junction contained 8 bases not matched to a gene. In germline, CDR1 is LGHNA, CDR2 YNFKEQ. In nucleotides, the CDR3 is TGTGCCAGCAGTCCCGGGACTAGCGGGGCCAGCAATGAGCAGTTCTTC. This translates into CASSPGTSGASNEQFF.

CDR3 coding DNA: TGTGCCAGCAGTTCCTCAAGACTGCTGAACACTGAAGCTTTCTTT. Translation gives CASSSSRLLNTEAFF. The V and J genes are TRBV28 and TRBJ1-1; no definite D call. Germline V gives CDR1 MDHEN, CDR2 SYDVKM. Trimming pared 4 bases from V and 0 bases from J, leaving 12 bases between. This CDR3 contains 15 residues.

The chain couples TRBV5-1 to TRBJ2-5, with unresolved D. CDR1 is SGHRS, CDR2 YFSETQ, per germline. The CDR3 contains 12 residues. V lost 4 bases and J lost 5, with 9 bases in between. DNA of the CDR3: TGCGCCAGCAGCAGCCCCTTGGAGACCCAGTACTTC. Translated: CASSSPLETQYF.

V and J are TRBV6-5 and TRBJ2-3, with unresolved D. The CDR3 consists of 14 residues. Trimming shortened V by 0 bases and J by 6 bases, and 10 bases separated the two germline ends. The germline V gene has CDR1 MNHEY and CDR2 SVGAGI. The CDR3 sequence: CASSYSRHGDTQYF. The CDR3 DNA sequence: TGTGCCAGCAGTTACTCGAGGCACGGGGATACGCAGTATTTT.

This chain uses TRBV9 with TRBJ2-2, with a possible D match to TRBD2 (7 bases). CDR1 SGDLS and CDR2 YYNGEE come from the germline V gene. V dropped 0 bases and J dropped 6 bases, with 18 bases sitting between them. CDR3 length equals 17 residues. The CDR3 is CASSVEGGGAWAGELFF. The CDR3 DNA is TGTGCCAGCAGCGTAGAGGGTGGGGGGGCTTGGGCCGGGGAGCTGTTTTTT.

CDR3 bases: TGCAGCGTTTGGGGGGGGTTAGGGAACACTGAAGCTTTCTTT. It codes for CSVWGGLGNTEAFF. The chain uses TRBV29-1 and TRBJ1-1; possibly TRBD1 for D (5 bases). CDR3 length: 14 amino acids. Between the trimmed V and J ends, which lost 5 bases and 1 base, there was a span of 14 bases. Germline V lookup: CDR1 SQVTM, CDR2 ANQGSEA.

The chain has TRBV4-1 and TRBJ2-1; D unresolved. V dropped 3 bases and J dropped 14 bases, with 17 bases sitting between them. Germline V lookup: CDR1 MGHRA, CDR2 YSYEKL. The CDR3 has 13 amino acids. Here the CDR3 reads CASSQFPVTLKFF. The CDR3 coding sequence is TGCGCCAGCAGCCAGTTTCCGGTTACCCTTAAGTTCTTC.

The genes are TRBV19 and TRBJ2-7, with D hard to call. There are 14 residues in the CDR3. Germline-derived CDR1 and CDR2 are LNHDA and SQIVND (reference sequence). V lost 1 base to trimming and J lost 7 bases, with 14 bases between them. CDR3 sequence reads: CASSIAPVTREQYF. DNA for the CDR3: TGTGCCAGTAGTATAGCCCCCGTGACTCGGGAGCAGTACTTC. Filled out from reference TRBV19 and TRBJ2-7, the complete variable domain reads DGGITQSPKYLFRKEGQNVTLSCEQNLNHDAMYWYRQDPGQGLRLIYYSQIVNDFQKGDIAEGYSVSREKKESFPLTVTSAQKNPTAFYLCASSIAPVTREQYFGPGTRLTVT.

The rearrangement joins TRBV5-1 to TRBJ2-7, with 9 bases lining up with TRBD1. The CDR3 totals 14 residues. V lost 4 bases to trimming and J lost 3 bases; unmatched junction nucleotides: 5. CDR1 is SGHRS and CDR2 is YFSETQ in the germline V gene. CDR3 in amino acids: CASSRTGAYYEQYF. The DNA for the CDR3 is TGCGCCAGCAGCCGGACAGGGGCATACTACGAGCAGTACTTC.

The CDR3 spells CASSLWDTYEQYF. CDR3 coding DNA: TGTGCCAGCAGCTTGTGGGACACCTACGAGCAGTACTTC. The genes are TRBV5-4 and TRBJ2-7; tentative D call: TRBD1 (6 bases). CDR3 size: 13 residues. Germline CDR1 and CDR2: SGHNT and YYREEE (reference sequence). Trimming left V 1 base short and J 2 bases short, with 7 bases between.

J is TRBJ2-7 and V is TRBV18; possible D gene TRBD1, 6 bases. The CDR3 extends over 14 amino acids. V lost 2 bases and J 2 bases, leaving 10 bases between the germline ends. From germline, CDR1 is KGHSH and CDR2 LQKENI. DNA for the CDR3: TGTGCCAGCTCACCAATCGACAGGACCTACGAGCAGTACTTC. This encodes CASSPIDRTYEQYF.

This clone was recorded only once. V and J are TRBV6-6 and TRBJ1-3; D might be TRBD1 (6 bases). There are 16 residues in the CDR3. Between the trimmed V and J ends, which lost 0 bases and 4 bases, there was a span of 13 bases. Germline CDR1 and CDR2: MNHNY and SVGAGI (reference sequence). The CDR3 nucleotides are TGTGCCAGCAGTTACTCGCGCATGGGGGCAGGAAACACCATATATTTT. Its protein is CASSYSRMGAGNTIYF.

In this sample, this clone turned up once. The V and J genes are TRBV30 and TRBJ1-1; 7 nucleotides agree with TRBD1. Germline lookup yields CDR1 GTSNPN and CDR2 SVGIG (reference sequence). V lost 6 bases and J lost 1; bases outside the gene matches: 5. The CDR3 covers 13 residues. The CDR3 DNA sequence: TGTGCCTGTCGACAGGGAGGGAACACTGAAGCTTTCTTT. It is translated as CACRQGGNTEAFF.

This clone occurred a few times. The chain combines TRBV28 with TRBJ1-1; no definite D call. The CDR3 is made up of 11 amino acids. CDR1 and CDR2 from the germline V gene are MDHEN and SYDVKM. The germline V and J ends were trimmed by 6 bases and 8 bases, with 10 bases remaining between them. In nucleotides, the CDR3 is TGTGCCAGCAGGAGTGGGCTGGAAGCTTTCTTT. Protein sequence: CASRSGLEAFF.